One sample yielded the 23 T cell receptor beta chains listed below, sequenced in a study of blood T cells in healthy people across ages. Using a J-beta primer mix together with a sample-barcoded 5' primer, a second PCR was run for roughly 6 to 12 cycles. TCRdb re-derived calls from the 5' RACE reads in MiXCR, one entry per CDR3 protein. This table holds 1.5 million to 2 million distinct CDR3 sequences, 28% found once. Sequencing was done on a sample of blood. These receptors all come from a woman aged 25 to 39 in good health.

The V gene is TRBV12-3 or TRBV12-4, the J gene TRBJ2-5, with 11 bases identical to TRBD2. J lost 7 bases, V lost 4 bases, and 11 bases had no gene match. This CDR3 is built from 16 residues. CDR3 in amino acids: CASSSPTSGVARTQYF. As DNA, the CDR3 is TGTGCCAGCAGTTCGCCGACTAGCGGGGTCGCGAGGACCCAGTACTTC.

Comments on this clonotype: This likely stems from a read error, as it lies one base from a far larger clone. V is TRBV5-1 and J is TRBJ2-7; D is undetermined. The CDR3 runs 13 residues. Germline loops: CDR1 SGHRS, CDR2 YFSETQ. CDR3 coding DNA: TGCGCCAGCAGCTTAGAGGCCGCCTACAAGCAGTACTTC. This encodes CASSLEAAYKQYF.

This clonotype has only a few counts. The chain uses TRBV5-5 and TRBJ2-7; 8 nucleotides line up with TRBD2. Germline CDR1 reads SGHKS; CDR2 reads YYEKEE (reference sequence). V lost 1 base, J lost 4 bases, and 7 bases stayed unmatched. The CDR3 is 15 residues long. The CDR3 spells CASSLTAGGTYEQYF. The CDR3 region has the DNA TGTGCCAGCAGCTTGACGGCGGGAGGTACGTACGAGCAGTACTTC.

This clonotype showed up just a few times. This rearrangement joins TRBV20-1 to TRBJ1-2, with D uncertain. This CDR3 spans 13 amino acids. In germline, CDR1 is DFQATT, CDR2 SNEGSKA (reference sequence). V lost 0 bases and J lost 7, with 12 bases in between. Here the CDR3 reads CSARDHRLVGYTF. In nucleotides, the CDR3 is TGCAGTGCTAGAGACCACCGACTAGTTGGCTACACCTTC.

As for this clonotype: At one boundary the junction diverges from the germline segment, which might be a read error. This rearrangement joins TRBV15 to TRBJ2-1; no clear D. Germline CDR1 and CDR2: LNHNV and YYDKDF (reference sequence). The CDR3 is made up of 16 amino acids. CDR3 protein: CVTSRDGSPNYNEQFF. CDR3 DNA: TGTGTCACCAGCAGAGATGGCAGTCCAAACTACAATGAGCAGTTCTTC.

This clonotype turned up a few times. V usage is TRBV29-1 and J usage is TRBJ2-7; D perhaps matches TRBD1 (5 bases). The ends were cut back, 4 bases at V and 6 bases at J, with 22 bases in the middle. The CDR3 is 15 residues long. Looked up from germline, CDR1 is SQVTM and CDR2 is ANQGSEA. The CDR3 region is CSVVGRALIGCEQYF. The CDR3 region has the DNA TGCAGCGTTGTTGGCAGGGCCCTAATTGGCTGCGAGCAGTACTTC.

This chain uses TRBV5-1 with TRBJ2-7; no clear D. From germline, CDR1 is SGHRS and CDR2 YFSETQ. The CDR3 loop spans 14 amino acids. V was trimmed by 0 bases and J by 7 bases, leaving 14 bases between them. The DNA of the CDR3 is TGCGCCAGCAGCTTGGGACTCCCCTACAATGAGCAGTACTTC. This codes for CASSLGLPYNEQYF.

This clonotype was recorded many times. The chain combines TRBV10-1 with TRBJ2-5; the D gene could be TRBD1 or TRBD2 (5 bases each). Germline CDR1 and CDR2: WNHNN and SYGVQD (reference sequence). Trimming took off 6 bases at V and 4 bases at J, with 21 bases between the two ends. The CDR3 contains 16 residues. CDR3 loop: CASSDTGTLGIETQYF. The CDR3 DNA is TGCGCCAGCAGCGATACTGGGACCCTTGGGATAGAGACCCAGTACTTC.

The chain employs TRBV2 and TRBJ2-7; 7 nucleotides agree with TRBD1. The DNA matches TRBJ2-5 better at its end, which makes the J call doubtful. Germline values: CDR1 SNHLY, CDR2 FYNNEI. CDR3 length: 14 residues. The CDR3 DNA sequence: TGTGCCAGCAAACCGAAGATAGGGGGCGAGACCCAGTACTTC. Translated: CASKPKIGGETQYF.

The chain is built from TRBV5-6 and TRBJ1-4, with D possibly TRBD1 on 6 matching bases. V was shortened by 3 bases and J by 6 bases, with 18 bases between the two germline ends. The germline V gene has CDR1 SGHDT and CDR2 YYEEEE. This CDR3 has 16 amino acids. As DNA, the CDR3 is TGTGCCAGCAGCTCGGCGATGACAGGAGGGCATGAAAAACTGTTTTTT. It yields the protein CASSSAMTGGHEKLFF. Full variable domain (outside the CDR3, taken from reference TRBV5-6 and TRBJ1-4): DAGVTQSPTHLIKTRGQQVTLRCSPKSGHDTVSWYQQALGQGPQFIFQYYEEEERQRGNFPDRFSGHQFPNYSSELNVNALLLGDSALYLCASSSAMTGGHEKLFFGSGTQLSVL.

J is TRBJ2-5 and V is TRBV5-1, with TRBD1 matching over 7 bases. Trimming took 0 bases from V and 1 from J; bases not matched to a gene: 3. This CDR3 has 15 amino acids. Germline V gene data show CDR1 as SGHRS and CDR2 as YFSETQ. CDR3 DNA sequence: TGCGCCAGCAGCTTGGCGGGACAGCCCCAAGAGACCCAGTACTTC. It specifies CASSLAGQPQETQYF.

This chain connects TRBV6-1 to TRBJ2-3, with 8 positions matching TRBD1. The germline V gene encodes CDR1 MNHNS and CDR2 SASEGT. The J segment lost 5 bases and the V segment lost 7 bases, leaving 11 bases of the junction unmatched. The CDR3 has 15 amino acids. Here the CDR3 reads CASIDTGGGGDTQYF. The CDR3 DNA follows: TGTGCCAGCATTGATACAGGGGGAGGCGGAGATACGCAGTATTTT.

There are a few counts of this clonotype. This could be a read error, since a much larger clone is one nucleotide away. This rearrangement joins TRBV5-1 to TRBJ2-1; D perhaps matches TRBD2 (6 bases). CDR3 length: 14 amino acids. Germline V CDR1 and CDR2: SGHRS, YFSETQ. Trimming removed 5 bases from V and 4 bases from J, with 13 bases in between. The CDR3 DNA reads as TGCGCCAGCAGGAGGCAGGGAGGTTACAATGAGCAGTTCTTC. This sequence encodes CASRRQGGYNEQFF.

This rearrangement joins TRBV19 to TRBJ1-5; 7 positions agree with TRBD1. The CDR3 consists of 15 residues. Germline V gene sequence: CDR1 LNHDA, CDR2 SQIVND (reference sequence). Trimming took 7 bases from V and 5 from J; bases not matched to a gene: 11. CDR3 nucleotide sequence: TGTGCCAGTAAAAGACGAGACAGGGACCATCAGCCCCAGCATTTT. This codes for CASKRRDRDHQPQHF. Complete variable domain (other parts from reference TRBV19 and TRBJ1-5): DGGITQSPKYLFRKEGQNVTLSCEQNLNHDAMYWYRQDPGQGLRLIYYSQIVNDFQKGDIAEGYSVSREKKESFPLTVTSAQKNPTAFYLCASKRRDRDHQPQHFGDGTRLSIL.

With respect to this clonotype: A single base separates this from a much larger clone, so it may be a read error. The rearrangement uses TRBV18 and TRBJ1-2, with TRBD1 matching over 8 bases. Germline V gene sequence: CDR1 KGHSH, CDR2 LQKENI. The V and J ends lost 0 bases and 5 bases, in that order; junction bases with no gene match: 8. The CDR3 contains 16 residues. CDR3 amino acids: CASSPPGGQGMYGYTF. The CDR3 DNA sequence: TGTGCCAGCTCACCACCGGGCGGACAGGGAATGTATGGCTACACCTTC.

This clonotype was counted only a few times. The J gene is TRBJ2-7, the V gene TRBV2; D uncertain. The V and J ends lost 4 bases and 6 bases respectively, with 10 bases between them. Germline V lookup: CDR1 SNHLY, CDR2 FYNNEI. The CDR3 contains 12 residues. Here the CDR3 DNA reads TGTGCCAGCAGTGTCCAACCAAGCGAGCAGTACTTC. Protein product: CASSVQPSEQYF.

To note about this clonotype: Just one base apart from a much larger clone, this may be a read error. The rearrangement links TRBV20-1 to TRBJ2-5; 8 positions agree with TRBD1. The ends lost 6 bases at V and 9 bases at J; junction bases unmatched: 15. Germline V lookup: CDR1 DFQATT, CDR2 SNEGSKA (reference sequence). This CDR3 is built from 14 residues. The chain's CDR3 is CSAPDRASPGAQYF. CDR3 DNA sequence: TGCAGTGCCCCGGACAGGGCATCCCCTGGGGCCCAGTACTTC.

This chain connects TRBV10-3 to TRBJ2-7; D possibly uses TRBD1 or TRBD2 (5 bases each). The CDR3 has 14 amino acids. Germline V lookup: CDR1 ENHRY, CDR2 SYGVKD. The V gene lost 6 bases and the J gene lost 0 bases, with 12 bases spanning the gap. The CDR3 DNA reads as TGTGCCATCAGGTACCGGGACGACTCCTACGAGCAGTACTTC. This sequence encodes CAIRYRDDSYEQYF.

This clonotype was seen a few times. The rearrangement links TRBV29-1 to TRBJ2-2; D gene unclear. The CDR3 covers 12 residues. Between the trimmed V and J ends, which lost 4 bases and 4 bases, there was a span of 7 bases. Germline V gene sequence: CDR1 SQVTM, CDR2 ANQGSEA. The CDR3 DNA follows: TGCAGCGTTGCCTGGGTCACCGGGGAGCTGTTTTTT. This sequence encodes CSVAWVTGELFF.

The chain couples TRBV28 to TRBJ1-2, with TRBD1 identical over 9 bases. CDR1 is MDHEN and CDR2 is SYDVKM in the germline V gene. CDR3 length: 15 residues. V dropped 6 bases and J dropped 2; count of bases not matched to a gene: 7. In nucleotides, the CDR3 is TGTGCCAGCAGCCTTACTGACAGGGGGAACTATGGCTACACCTTC. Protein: CASSLTDRGNYGYTF.

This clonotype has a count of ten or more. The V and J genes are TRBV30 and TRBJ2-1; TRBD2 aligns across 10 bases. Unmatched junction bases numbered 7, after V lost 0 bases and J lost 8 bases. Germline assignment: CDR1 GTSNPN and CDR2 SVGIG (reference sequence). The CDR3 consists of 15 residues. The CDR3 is CAWSVASGRADEQFF. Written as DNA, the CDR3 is TGTGCCTGGAGTGTAGCCAGCGGGAGGGCCGATGAGCAGTTCTTC.

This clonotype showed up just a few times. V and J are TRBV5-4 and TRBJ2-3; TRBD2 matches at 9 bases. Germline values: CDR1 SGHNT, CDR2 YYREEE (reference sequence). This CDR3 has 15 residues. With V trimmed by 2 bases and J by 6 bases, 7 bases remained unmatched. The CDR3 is CASSFAGTSPDTQYF. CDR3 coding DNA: TGTGCCAGCAGCTTTGCCGGGACTAGCCCCGATACGCAGTATTTT.

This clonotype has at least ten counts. CDR3 bases: TGTGCCATCAGTGAGGACCCGGGACCTACGGAGAGAGAGACCCAGTACTTC. Encoded protein: CAISEDPGPTERETQYF. The genes are TRBV10-3 and TRBJ2-5; D is perhaps TRBD1 or TRBD2 (5 bases each). Per the germline V gene, CDR1 is ENHRY and CDR2 is SYGVKD. Trimming shortened V by 2 bases and J by 4 bases, and 20 bases separated the two germline ends. This CDR3 spans 17 amino acids.